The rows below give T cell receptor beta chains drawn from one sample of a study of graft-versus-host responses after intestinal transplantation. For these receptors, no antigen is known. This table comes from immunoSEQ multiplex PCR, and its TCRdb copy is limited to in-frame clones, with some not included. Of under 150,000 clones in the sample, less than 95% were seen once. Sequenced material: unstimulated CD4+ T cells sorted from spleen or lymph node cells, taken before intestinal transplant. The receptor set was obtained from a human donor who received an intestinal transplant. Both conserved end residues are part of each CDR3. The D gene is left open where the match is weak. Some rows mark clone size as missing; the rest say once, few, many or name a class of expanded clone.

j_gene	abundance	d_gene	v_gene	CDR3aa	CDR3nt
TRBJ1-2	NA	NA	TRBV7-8	CASSLERNYGYTF	TGTGCCAGCAGCTTAGAACGGAACTATGGCTACACCTTC
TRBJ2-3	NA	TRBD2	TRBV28	CASARWGEGSDTQYF	TGTGCCAGCGCCCGGTGGGGGGAGGGGTCAGATACGCAGTATTTT
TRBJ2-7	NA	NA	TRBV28	CASKGSEQYF	TGTGCCAGCAAGGGGTCCGAGCAGTACTTC
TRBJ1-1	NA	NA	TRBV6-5	CASSPATDRNTEAFF	TGTGCCAGCAGCCCTGCTACCGACAGGAACACTGAAGCTTTCTTT
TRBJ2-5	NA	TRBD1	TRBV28	CASSEGQGVETQYF	TGTGCCAGCAGTGAAGGACAGGGGGTTGAGACCCAGTACTTC
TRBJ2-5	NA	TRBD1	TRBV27	CASSLFSGGETQYF	TGTGCCAGCAGTTTATTTTCAGGGGGAGAGACCCAGTACTTC
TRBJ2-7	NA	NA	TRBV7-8	CASSLAETTHYEQYF	TGTGCCAGCAGCTTAGCGGAGACGACCCACTACGAGCAGTACTTC
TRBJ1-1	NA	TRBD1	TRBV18	CASSPSQGSNTEAFF	TGTGCCAGCTCACCCTCACAGGGGTCGAACACTGAAGCTTTCTTT
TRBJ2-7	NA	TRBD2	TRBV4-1	CASSQAYTAGSYEQYF	TGCGCCAGCAGCCAAGCCTATACAGCGGGGTCCTACGAGCAGTACTTC
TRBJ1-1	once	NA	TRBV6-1	CASSRTANTEAFF	TGTGCCAGCAGCAGAACAGCGAACACTGAAGCTTTCTTT
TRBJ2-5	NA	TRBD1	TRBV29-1	CSEILHGTGRGETQYF	TGCAGCGAGATCCTCCATGGGACAGGGCGAGGAGAGACCCAGTACTTC
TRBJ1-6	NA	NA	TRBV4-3	CASSQDSGVPYNSPLHF	TGCGCCAGCAGCCAAGATTCAGGGGTGCCCTATAATTCACCCCTCCACTTT
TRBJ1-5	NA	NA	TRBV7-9	CASSLGQGYQPQHF	TGTGCCAGCAGCTTAGGGCAGGGCTATCAGCCCCAGCATTTT
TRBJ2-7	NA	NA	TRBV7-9	CASSLPFLRDEQYF	TGTGCCAGCAGCTTACCGTTTCTCCGGGACGAGCAGTACTTC
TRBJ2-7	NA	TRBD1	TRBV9	CASSVAGGQGSEQYF	TGTGCCAGCAGCGTAGCTGGGGGACAGGGGTCCGAGCAGTACTTC
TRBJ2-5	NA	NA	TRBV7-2	CASSPSIGETQYF	TGTGCCAGCAGCCCCTCGATCGGGGAGACCCAGTACTTC
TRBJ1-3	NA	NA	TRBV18	CASFGQNSGNTIYF	TGTGCCAGCTTCGGACAGAACTCTGGAAACACCATATATTTT
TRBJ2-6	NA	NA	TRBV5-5	CASSLVDRSSGANVLTF	TGTGCCAGCAGTCTCGTCGACAGGAGCTCTGGGGCCAACGTCCTGACTTTC
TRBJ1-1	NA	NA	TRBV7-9	CASSATLVLTEAFF	TGTGCCAGCAGCGCCACTCTCGTTCTCACTGAAGCTTTCTTT
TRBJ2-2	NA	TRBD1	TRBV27	CASSPEGQVNTGELFF	TGTGCCAGCAGTCCAGAAGGACAGGTGAACACCGGGGAGCTGTTTTTT
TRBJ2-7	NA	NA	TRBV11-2	CASSLDKAPREYF	TGTGCCAGCAGCTTAGATAAAGCCCCGAGGGAGTACTTC
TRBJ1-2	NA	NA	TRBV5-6	CASSPWGGVNYGYTF	TGTGCCAGCAGCCCGTGGGGGGGTGTGAACTATGGCTACACCTTC
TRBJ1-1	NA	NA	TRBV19	CASKRARQANTEAFF	TGTGCCAGTAAACGTGCGAGACAGGCGAACACTGAAGCTTTCTTT
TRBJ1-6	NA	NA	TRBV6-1	CASIASSYNSPLHF	TGTGCCAGCATCGCCAGCTCCTATAATTCACCCCTCCACTTT
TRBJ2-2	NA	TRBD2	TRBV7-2	CASSLLAGAGELFF	TGTGCCAGCAGCTTACTAGCGGGAGCGGGGGAGCTGTTTTTT